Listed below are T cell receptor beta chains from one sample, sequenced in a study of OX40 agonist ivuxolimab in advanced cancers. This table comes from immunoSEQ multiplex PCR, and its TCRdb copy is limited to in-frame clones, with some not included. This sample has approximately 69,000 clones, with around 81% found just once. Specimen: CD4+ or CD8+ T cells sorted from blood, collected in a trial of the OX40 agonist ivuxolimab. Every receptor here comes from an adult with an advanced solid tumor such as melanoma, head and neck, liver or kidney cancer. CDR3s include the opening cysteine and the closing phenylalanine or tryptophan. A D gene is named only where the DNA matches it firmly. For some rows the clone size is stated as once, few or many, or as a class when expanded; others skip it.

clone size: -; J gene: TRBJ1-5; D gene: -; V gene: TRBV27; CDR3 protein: CASSSYRDRQPQHF; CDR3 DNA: TGTGCCAGCAGTTCTTACAGGGATCGACAGCCCCAGCATTTT
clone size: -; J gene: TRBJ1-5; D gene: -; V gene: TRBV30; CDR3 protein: CAWRETGTSNQPQHF; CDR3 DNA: TGTGCCTGGAGAGAAACCGGGACAAGCAATCAGCCCCAGCATTTT
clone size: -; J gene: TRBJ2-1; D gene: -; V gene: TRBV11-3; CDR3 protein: CASSLGPGNEQFF; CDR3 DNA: TGTGCCAGCAGCTTAGGTCCGGGCAATGAGCAGTTCTTC
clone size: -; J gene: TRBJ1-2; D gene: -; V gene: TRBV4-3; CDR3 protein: CASSQDAFNYGYTF; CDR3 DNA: TGCGCCAGCAGCCAAGATGCCTTTAACTATGGCTACACCTTC
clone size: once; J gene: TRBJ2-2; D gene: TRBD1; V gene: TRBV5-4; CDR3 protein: CASSTPRTGYGGELFF; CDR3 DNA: TGTGCCAGCAGCACGCCGAGGACAGGGTATGGCGGGGAGCTGTTTTTT
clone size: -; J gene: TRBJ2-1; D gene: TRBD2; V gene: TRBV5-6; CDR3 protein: CASSRGGGNEQFF; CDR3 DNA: TGTGCCAGCAGCCGGGGGGGTGGCAATGAGCAGTTCTTC
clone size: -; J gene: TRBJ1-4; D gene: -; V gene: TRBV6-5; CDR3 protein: CASSYSGPWTNEKLFF; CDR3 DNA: TGTGCCAGCAGTTACTCAGGCCCCTGGACTAATGAAAAACTGTTTTTT
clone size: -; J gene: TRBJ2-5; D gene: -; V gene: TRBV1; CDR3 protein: CTTSPASGRAVETQYF; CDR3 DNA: TGCACCACAAGCCCCGCTAGCGGGAGGGCCGTGGAGACCCAGTACTTC
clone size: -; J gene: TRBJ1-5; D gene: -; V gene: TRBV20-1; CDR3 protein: CSAQGNQPQHF; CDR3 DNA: TGCAGTGCCCAGGGGAATCAGCCCCAGCATTTT
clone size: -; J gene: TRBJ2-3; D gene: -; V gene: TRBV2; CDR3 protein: CASSERSGAGTDTQYF; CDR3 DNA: TGTGCCAGCAGTGAACGTAGCGGTGCAGGCACAGATACGCAGTATTTT
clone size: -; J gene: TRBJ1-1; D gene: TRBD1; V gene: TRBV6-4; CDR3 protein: CASSAGTGAFSTEAFF; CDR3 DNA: TGTGCCAGCAGTGCCGGGACAGGGGCGTTCTCCACTGAAGCTTTCTTT
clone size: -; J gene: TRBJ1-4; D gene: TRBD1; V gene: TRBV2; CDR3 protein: CASSVQQGTNEKLFF; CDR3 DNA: TGTGCCAGCAGTGTACAACAGGGGACTAATGAAAAACTGTTTTTT
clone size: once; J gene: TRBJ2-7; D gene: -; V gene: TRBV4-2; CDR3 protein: CASSPGHGAYEQYF; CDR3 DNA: TGTGCCAGCAGCCCGGGGCACGGCGCCTACGAGCAGTACTTC
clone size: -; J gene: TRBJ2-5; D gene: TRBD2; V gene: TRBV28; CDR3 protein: CASSLAASGKETQYF; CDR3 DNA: TGTGCCAGCAGTTTAGCGGCTAGCGGCAAAGAGACCCAGTACTTC
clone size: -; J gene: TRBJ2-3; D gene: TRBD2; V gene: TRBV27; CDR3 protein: CASSFSTSGVDTQYF; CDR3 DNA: TGTGCCAGCAGTTTCTCGACTAGCGGAGTGGATACGCAGTATTTT
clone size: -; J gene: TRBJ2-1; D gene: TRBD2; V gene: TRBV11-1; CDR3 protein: CASSLSGTSGRAYEQFF; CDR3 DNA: TGTGCCAGCAGCCTATCGGGAACTAGCGGGAGGGCCTATGAGCAGTTCTTC
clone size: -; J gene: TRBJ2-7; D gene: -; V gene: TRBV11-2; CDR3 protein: CASSFQGAARSYEQYF; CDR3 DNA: TGTGCCAGCAGCTTTCAAGGGGCGGCGAGGTCCTACGAGCAGTACTTC
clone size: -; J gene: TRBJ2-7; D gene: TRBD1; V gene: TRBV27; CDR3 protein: CASSLGHRTGRSYEQYF; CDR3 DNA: TGTGCCAGCAGTTTGGGACACCGGACAGGAAGATCCTACGAGCAGTACTTC
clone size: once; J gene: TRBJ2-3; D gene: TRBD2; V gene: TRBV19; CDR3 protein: CASSIVKLAGGVDTQYF; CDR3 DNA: TGTGCCAGTAGTATAGTAAAACTGGCGGGGGGTGTAGATACGCAGTATTTT
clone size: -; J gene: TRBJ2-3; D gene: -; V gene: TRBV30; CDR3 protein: CAWSRGTDTQYF; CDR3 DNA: TGTGCCTGGAGTCGGGGCACAGATACGCAGTATTTT
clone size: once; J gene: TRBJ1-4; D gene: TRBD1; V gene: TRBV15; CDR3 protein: CATSRGRTGLREKLFF; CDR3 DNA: TGTGCCACCAGCAGGGGCCGGACAGGTCTCAGGGAAAAACTGTTTTTT
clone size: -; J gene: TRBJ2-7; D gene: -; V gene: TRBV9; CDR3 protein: CASSVVFSNYEQYF; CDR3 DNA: TGTGCCAGCAGCGTAGTATTCTCAAACTACGAGCAGTACTTC
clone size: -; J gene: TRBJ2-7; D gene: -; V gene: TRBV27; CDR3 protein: CASSVWGGSSYEQYF; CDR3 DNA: TGTGCCAGCAGTGTCTGGGGTGGAAGCTCCTACGAGCAGTACTTC
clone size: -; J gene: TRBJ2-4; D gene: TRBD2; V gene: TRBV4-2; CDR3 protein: CASSHRGVTYF; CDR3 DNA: TGTGCCAGCAGCCACCGGGGGGTTACGTACTTC
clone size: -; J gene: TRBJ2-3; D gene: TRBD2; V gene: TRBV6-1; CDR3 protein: CASRLNSGSTDTQYF; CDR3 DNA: TGTGCCAGCAGGCTAAATAGCGGGAGCACAGATACGCAGTATTTT
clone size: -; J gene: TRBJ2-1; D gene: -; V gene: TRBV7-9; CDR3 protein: CASSFGVYNEQFF; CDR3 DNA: TGTGCCAGCAGCTTCGGGGTCTACAATGAGCAGTTCTTC
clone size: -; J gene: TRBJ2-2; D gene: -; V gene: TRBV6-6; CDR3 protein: CASRPTEAGELFF; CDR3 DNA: TGTGCCAGCAGGCCAACAGAGGCCGGGGAGCTGTTTTTT
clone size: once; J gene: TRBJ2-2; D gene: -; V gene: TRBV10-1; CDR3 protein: CASSRDTSRTGELFF; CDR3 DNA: TGCGCCAGCAGTCGGGACACCTCGAGGACCGGGGAGCTGTTTTTT
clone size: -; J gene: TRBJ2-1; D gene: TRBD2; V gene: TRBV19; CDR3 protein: CASSMGEAGKQFF; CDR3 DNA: TGTGCCAGTAGTATGGGGGAAGCGGGGAAGCAGTTCTTC
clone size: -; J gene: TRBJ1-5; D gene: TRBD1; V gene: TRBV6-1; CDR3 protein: CASSGGGRGPNQPQHF; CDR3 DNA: TGTGCCAGCAGTGGAGGAGGCAGGGGGCCCAATCAGCCCCAGCATTTT
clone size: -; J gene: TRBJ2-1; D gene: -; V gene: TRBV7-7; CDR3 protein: CASSLDGGGNEQFF; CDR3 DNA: TGTGCCAGCAGCTTAGACGGAGGGGGCAATGAGCAGTTCTTC
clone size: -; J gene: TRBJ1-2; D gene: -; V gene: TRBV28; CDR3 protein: CASSFARGASARGVSENYGYTF; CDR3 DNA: TGTGCCAGCAGTTTCGCTCGGGGGGCTAGTGCCCGGGGAGTTAGTGAAAACTATGGCTACACCTTC
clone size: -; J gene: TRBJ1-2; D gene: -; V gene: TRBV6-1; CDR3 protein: CASSEGLYGYTF; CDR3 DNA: TGTGCCAGCAGTGAAGGACTCTATGGCTACACCTTC
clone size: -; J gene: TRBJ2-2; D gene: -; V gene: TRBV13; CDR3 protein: CASSREQGPGELFF; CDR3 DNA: TGTGCCAGCAGTCGAGAGCAGGGTCCCGGGGAGCTGTTTTTT
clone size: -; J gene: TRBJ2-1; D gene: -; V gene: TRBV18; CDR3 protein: CASSGGVTLNEQFF; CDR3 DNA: TGTGCCAGCTCCGGGGGAGTGACCCTAAATGAGCAGTTCTTC
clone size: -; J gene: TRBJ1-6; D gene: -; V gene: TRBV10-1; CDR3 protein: CASSLQYNSPLHF; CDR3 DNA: TGCGCCAGCAGTCTACAGTATAATTCACCCCTCCACTTT
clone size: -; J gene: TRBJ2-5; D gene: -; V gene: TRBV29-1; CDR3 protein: CSARGAGQETQYF; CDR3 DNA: TGCAGCGCTAGGGGCGCGGGGCAAGAGACCCAGTACTTC
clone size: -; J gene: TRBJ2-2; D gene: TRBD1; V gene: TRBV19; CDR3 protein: CASSTDREVTGELFF; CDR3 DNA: TGTGCCAGTAGCACCGACAGGGAAGTGACCGGGGAGCTGTTTTTT
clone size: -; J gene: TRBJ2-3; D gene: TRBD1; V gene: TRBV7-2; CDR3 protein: CASSTRTGVGTDTQYF; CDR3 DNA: TGTGCCAGCAGCACCCGGACAGGAGTAGGCACAGATACGCAGTATTTT
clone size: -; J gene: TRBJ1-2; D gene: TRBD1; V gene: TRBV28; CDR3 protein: CASRTRGAGGYTF; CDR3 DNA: TGTGCCAGCAGGACCAGGGGGGCTGGTGGCTACACCTTC
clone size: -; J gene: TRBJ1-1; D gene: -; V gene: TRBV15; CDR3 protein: CATSRGGNTEAFF; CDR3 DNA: TGTGCCACCAGCAGAGGGGGAAACACTGAAGCTTTCTTT
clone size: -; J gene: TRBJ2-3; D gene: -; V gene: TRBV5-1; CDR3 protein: CASSLQAPTDTQYF; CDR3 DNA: TGCGCCAGCAGCTTACAGGCGCCCACAGATACGCAGTATTTT
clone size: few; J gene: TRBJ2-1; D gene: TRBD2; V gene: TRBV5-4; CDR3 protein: CASSRTSDSYNEQFF; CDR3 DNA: TGTGCCAGCAGCCGGACTAGCGACTCCTACAATGAGCAGTTCTTC
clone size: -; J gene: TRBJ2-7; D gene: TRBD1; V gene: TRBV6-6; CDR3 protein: CTTQMTGSSYEQYF; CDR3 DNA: TGTACCACCCAGATGACAGGGAGCTCCTACGAGCAGTACTTC
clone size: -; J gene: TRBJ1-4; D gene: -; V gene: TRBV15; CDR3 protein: CATRETNEKLFF; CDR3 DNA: TGTGCCACCAGGGAAACTAATGAAAAACTGTTTTTT
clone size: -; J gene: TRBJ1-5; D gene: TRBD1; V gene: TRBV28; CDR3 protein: CASSRTGSGQPQHF; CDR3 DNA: TGTGCCAGCAGCAGGACAGGGTCGGGTCAGCCCCAGCATTTT